The T cell receptor (beta chain) under discussion was sequenced for a study of blood T cell repertoires in COVID-19. Overall study: Sources were T cells, B-cell-depleted T cells, or PBMCs; the material itself was cDNA or gDNA.

The assay was immunoSEQ multiplex PCR, and TCRdb's table has in-frame clones only and misses some. The data show fewer than 100,000 clones, approximately 78% seen once. Germline CDR1 is MNHEY and CDR2 is SVGAGI. This CDR3 has 15 residues. After removal of 7 bases from V and 2 bases from J, the junction contained 5 bases not matched to a gene. Only a few counts were recorded for this clone. The sequenced sample consisted of peripheral blood. The source is a human donor in a cohort sampled during active COVID-19. The V call is TRBV6-5, the J call TRBJ1-3; 10 nucleotides agree with TRBD1. Here the CDR3 DNA reads TGTGCCAGCAAGCCCGGGACAGGGGCTGGAAACACCATATATTTT. Its translation is CASKPGTGAGNTIYF.